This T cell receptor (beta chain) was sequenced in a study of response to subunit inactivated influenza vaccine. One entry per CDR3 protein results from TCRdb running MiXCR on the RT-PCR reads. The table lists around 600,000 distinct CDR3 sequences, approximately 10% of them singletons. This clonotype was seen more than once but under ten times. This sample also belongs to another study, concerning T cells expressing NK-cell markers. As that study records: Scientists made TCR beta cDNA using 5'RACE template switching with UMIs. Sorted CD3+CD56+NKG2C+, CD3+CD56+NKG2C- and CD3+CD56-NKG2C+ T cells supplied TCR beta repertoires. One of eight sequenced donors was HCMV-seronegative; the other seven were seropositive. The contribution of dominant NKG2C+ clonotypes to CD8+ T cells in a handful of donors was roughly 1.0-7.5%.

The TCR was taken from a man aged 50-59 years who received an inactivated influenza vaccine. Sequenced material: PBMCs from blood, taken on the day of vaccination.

This CDR3 reads CSVEDQGGANTGELFF. The DNA of the CDR3 is TGCAGCGTTGAAGATCAGGGGGGGGCGAACACCGGGGAGCTGTTTTTT. V usage is TRBV29-1 and J usage is TRBJ2-2, with D perhaps assigned TRBD1 or TRBD2 (7 bases each). CDR1 is SQVTM, CDR2 ANQGSEA, per germline. The CDR3 loop spans 16 amino acids. V was clipped by 0 bases and J by 0 bases, with 11 bases between them.